This T cell receptor (beta chain) was retrieved from a study of post-analysis software for immune sequencing data. Regarding the study as a whole: Comparison of patients with controls showed five TRBV segments more frequent in patients, TRBV5-6, TRBV5-1 and TRBV20-1 among them.

Notes on this clonotype: The antigen remains undetermined.

Sequencing libraries made from TCR beta cDNA carried unique molecular identifiers. TCRdb re-called the PCR reads with MiXCR, one entry per CDR3 protein. The sample holds about 770,000 distinct CDR3 sequences, 40% to 55% seen once. V gave up 5 bases and J gave up 0 bases, with 13 bases separating them. Per germline, CDR1 GTSNPN and CDR2 SVGIG (reference sequence). CDR3 size: 14 residues. The sequenced material came from blood. This TCR came from a girl aged 10 to 17 with multiple sclerosis. This rearrangement joins TRBV30 to TRBJ1-2; the D gene is possibly TRBD1 (5 bases). CDR3 sequence: CAWQGPNANYGYTF. The DNA of the CDR3 is TGTGCCTGGCAGGGACCGAACGCTAACTATGGCTACACCTTC.